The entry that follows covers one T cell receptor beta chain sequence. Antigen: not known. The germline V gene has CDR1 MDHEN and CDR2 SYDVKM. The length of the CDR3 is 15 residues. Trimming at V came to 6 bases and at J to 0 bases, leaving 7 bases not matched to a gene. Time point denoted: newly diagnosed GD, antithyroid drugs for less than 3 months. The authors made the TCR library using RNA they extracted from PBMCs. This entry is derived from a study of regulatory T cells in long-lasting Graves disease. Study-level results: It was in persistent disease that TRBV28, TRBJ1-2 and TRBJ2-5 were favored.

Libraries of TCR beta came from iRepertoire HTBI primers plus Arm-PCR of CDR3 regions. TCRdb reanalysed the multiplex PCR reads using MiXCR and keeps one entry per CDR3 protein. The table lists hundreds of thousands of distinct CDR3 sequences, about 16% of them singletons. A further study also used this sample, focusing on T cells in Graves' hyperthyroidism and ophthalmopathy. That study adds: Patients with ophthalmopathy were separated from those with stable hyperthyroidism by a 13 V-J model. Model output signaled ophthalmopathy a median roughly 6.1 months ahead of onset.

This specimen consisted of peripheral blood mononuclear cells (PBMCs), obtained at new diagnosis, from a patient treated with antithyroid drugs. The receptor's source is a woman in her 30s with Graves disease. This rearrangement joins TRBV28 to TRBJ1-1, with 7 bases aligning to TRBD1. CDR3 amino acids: CASRTGYPMNTEAFF. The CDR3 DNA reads TGTGCCAGCAGGACAGGGTATCCCATGAACACTGAAGCTTTCTTT.